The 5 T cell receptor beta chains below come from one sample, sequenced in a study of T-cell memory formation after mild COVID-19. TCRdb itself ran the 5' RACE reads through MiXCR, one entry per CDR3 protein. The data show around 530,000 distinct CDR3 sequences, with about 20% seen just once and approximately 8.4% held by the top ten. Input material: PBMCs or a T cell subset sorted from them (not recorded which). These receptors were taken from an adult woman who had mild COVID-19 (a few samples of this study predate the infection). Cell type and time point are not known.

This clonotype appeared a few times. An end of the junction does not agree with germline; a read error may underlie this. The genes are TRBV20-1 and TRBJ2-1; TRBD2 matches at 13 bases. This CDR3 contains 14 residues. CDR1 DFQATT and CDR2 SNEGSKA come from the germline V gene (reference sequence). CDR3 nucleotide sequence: TGCAGGGGGATGGGGACTAGCGGGGTACCATTAGGAGTCTTC. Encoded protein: CRGMGTSGVPLGVF.

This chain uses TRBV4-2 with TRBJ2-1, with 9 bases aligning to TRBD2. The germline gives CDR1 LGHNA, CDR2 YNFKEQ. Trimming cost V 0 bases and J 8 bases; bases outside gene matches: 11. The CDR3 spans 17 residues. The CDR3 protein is CASSQDGASGIVDEQFF. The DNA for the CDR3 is TGTGCCAGCAGCCAAGATGGAGCTAGCGGGATTGTAGATGAGCAGTTCTTC.

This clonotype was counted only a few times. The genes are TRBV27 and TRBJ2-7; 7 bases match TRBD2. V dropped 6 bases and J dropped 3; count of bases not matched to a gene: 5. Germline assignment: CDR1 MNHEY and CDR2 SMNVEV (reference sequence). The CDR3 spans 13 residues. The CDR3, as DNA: TGTGCCAGCAGCATTGGACTAGGCTACGAGCAGTACTTC. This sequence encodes CASSIGLGYEQYF.

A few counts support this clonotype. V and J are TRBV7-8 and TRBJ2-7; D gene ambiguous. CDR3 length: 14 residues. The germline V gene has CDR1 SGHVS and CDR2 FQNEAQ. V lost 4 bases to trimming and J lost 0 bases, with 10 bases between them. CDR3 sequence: CASSSPRNSYEQYF. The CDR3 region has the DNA TGTGCCAGCAGCTCCCCGAGGAACTCCTACGAGCAGTACTTC. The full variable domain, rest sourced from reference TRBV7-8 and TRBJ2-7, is GAGVSQSPRYKVAKRGQDVALRCDPISGHVSLFWYQQALGQGPEFLTYFQNEAQLDKSGLPSDRFFAERPEGSVSTLKIQRTQQEDSAVYLCASSSPRNSYEQYFGPGTRLTVT.

CDR3 bases: TGCAGCTACTCGACAGGACTTCTGGCTTTCTTT. Its translation: CSYSTGLLAFF. The rearrangement joins TRBV29-1 to TRBJ1-1, with TRBD1 as a possible D gene (6 bases). The CDR3 spans 11 residues. The V gene's germline CDR1 is SQVTM and CDR2 ANQGSEA. V was cut by 8 bases and J by 11 bases, with 18 bases left in between. Drawing the rest from reference TRBV29-1 and TRBJ1-1, the complete variable domain is SAVISQKPSRDICQRGTSLTIQCQVDSQVTMMFWYRQQPGQSLTLIATANQGSEATYESGFVIDKFPISRPNLTFSTLTVSNMSPEDSSIYLCSYSTGLLAFFGQGTRLTVV.